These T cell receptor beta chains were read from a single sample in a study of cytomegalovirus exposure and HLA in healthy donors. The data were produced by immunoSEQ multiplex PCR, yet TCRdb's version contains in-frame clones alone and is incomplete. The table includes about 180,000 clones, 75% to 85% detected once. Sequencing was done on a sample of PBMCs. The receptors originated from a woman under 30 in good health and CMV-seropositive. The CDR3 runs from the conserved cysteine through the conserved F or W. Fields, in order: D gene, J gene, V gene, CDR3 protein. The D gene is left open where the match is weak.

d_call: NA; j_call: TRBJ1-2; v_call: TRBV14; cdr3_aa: CASRGLEGYTF
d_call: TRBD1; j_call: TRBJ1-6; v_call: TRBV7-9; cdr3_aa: CASSLGDWGQPYNSPLHF
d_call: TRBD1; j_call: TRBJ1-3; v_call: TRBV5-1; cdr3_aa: CASSFSGGSGNTIYF
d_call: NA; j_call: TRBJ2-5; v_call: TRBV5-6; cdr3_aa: CASSRKGAQYF
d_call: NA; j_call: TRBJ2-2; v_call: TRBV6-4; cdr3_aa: CASSDRGPNTGELFF
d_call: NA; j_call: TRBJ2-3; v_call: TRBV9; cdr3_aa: CASSVDLPGRGTTDTQYF
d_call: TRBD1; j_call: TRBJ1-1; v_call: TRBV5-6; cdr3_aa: CASSFLGTGGNTEAFF
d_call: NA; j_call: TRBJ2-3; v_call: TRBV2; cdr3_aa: CASSEAGGASTDTQYF
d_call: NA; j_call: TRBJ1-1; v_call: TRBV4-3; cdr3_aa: CASSQGATEAFF
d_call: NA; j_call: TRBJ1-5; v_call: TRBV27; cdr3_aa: CASSLRGSNQPQHF
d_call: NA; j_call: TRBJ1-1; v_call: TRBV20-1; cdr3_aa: CSGGKAEAFF
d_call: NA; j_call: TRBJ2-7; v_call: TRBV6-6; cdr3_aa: CASSYSKLVSYEQYF
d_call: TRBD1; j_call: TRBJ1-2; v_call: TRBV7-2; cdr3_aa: CASSQHGGQGNYGYTF
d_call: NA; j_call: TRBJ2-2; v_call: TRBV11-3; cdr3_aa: CASSPFGGENTGELFF
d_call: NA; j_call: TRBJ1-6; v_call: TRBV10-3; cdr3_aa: CAISETVPYNSPLHF
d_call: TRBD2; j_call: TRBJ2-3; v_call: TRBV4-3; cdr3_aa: CASSHRLFRGGSTDTQYF
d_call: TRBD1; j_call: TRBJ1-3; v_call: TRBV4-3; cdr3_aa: CASSQISQGATGNTIYF
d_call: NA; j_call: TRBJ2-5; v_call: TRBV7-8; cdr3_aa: CASSPHRVARETQYF
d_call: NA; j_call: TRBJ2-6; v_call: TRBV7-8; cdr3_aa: CASSPTLSGANVLTF
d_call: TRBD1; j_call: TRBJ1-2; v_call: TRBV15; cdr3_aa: CATSTRDRVRGYTF
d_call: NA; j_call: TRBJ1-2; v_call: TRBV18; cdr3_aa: CASSPRRGSHYTF
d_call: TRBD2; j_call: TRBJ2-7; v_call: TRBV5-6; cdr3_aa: CASSWKLAGRFDEQYF
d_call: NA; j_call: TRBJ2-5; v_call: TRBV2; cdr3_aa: CASSVTASGETQYF
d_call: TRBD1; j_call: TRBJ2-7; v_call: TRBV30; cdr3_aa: CAWRMKGDRAYEQYF
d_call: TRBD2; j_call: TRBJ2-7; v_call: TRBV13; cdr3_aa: CASSPRWASGGRSYEQYF
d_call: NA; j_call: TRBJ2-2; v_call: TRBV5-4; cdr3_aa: CASSLDLRRGETGELFF
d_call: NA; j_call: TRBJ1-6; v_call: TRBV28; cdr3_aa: CASRKARVSPLHF
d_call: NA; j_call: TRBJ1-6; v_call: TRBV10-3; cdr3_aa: CAISPQTGNSPLHF
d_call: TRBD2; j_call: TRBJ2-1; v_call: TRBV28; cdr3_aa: CASDDRGVGSNQQFF
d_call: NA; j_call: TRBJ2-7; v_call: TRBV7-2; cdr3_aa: CASSLVADYEQYF
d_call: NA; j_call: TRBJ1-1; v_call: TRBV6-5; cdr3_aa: CASSYRREATEAFF
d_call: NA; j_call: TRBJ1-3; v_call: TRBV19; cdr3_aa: CASKFSAGGNTIYF
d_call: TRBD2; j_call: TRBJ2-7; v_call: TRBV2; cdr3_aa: CASRASGEEISYEQYF
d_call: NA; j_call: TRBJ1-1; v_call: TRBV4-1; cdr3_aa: CASRKPGAKNTEAFF
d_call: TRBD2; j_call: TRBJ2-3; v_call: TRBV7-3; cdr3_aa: CASSLTSVADTQYF
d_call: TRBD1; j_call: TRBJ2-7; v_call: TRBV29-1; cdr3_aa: CSVEPQGNPSEQYF
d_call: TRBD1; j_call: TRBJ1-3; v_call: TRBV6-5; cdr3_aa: CASSPYRGGNTIYF
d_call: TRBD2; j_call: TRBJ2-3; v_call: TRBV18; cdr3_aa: CASGAGGLNTDTQYF
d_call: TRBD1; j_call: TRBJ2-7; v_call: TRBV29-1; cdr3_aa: CSVQPGTGYEQYF
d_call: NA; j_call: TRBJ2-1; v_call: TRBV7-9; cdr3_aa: CASSPRELSSYNEQFF
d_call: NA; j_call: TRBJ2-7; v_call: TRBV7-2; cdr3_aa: CASSPGWYEQYF
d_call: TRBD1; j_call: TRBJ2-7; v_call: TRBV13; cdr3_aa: CASSRWGTGRYEQYF
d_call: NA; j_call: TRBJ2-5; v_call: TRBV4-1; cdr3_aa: CASSQVTGVTQYF
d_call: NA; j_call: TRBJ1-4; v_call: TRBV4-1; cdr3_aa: CASSQDQGTNEKLFF
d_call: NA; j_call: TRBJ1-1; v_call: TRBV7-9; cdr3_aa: CASSLAVVAFF
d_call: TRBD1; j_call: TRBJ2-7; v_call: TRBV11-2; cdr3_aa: CASSLGVGQGADEQYF
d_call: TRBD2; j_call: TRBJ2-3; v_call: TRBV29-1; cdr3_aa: CSVEPQSSGGNPSTDTQYF
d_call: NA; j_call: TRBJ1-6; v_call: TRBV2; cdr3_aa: CASSIPGQANSPLHF
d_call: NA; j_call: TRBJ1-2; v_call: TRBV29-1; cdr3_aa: CSVVRQEHGYTF
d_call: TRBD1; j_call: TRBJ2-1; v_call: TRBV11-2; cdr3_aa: CASSWLRDSYNEQFF
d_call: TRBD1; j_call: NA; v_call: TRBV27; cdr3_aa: CASSPSRTGATYEQYF
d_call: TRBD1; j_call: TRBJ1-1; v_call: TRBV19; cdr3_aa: CASSPLRDRNTEAFF
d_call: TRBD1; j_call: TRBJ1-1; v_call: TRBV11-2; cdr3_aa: CASSPGTAIEAFF
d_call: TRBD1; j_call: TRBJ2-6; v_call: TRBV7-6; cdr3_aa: CASSLADRAGANVLTF
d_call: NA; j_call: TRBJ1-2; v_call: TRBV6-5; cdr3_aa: CASSPQRSSNYGYTF